The entry below gives a single T cell receptor (beta chain) sequence along with its context. The source of the sample is a study of control samples from healthy donors and cancer patients. The method was immunoSEQ multiplex PCR; TCRdb's version includes in-frame clones alone and lacks a portion of them. The sample has about 190,000 clones; about nine tenths are singletons. The CDR3 has 17 amino acids. Germline V gene data show CDR1 as MRHNA and CDR2 as SNTAGT. V was clipped by 0 bases and J by 0 bases, with 14 bases between them. The TCR originated in a man younger than 45 in good health. The sample comprised blood. The chain carries TRBV6-4 and TRBJ1-1; D remains ambiguous. The CDR3 region is CASSDSIGGWMNTEAFF. Here the CDR3 DNA reads TGTGCCAGCAGTGACTCAATCGGAGGGTGGATGAACACTGAAGCTTTCTTT.